Following are 5 T cell receptor beta chains from one sample sequenced in a study of shared clonotypes between healthy human individuals. Produced via immunoSEQ multiplex PCR; TCRdb's table is partial and in-frame only. The table has some 1.5 million clones, roughly 96% seen once. What was sequenced was naive CD4+ T cells sorted from blood. The subset here: CD45RA+ positively selected. These receptors originate from a man aged 25-45 years in good health.

The chain employs TRBV25-1 and TRBJ2-5, with 7 bases aligning to TRBD1. The CDR3 is 13 residues long. Germline V gives CDR1 MGHDK, CDR2 SYGVNS. V lost 6 bases, J lost 3 bases, and 4 bases stayed unmatched. CDR3 DNA sequence: TGTGCCAGCAGAAAGACAGGGAAAGAGACCCAGTACTTC. This gives the protein CASRKTGKETQYF.

This clone was observed a single time. The J gene is TRBJ2-7, the V gene TRBV7-8; 7 nucleotides align to TRBD1. V lost 5 bases to trimming and J lost 4 bases; unmatched junction nucleotides: 14. The V gene's germline CDR1 is SGHVS and CDR2 FQNEAQ. CDR3 length: 16 amino acids. Here the CDR3 reads CASSKGSGQSFYEQYF. Written as DNA, the CDR3 is TGTGCCAGCAGCAAAGGTTCGGGACAGAGCTTTTACGAGCAGTACTTC. Using reference TRBV7-8 and TRBJ2-7 for the parts outside the CDR3, the full variable domain is GAGVSQSPRYKVAKRGQDVALRCDPISGHVSLFWYQQALGQGPEFLTYFQNEAQLDKSGLPSDRFFAERPEGSVSTLKIQRTQQEDSAVYLCASSKGSGQSFYEQYFGPGTRLTVT.

V and J are TRBV20-1 and TRBJ2-7, with TRBD1 identical over 8 bases. Per the germline V gene, CDR1 is DFQATT and CDR2 is SNEGSKA (reference sequence). This CDR3 is 11 amino acids long. The J segment lost 5 bases and the V segment lost 7 bases, leaving 4 bases of the junction unmatched. In DNA, the CDR3 is TGCAGTGGAGACAGGGGCCACGAGCAGTACTTC. It is translated as CSGDRGHEQYF.

This chain connects TRBV4-3 to TRBJ2-5; TRBD2 matches at 8 bases. Per germline, CDR1 LGHNA and CDR2 YSLEER. This CDR3 contains 17 residues. Trimming cost V 0 bases and J 5 bases; bases outside gene matches: 11. This CDR3 is CASSQEAGRAGSETQYF. The CDR3 region has the DNA TGCGCCAGCAGCCAAGAAGCCGGGAGGGCGGGTAGCGAGACCCAGTACTTC.

A single count supports this clone. This chain links TRBV7-2 with TRBJ2-5; D is possibly TRBD1 (6 bases). With 4 bases removed from V and 5 bases from J, the gap between germline ends came to 11 bases. The CDR3 is 13 amino acids. CDR1 is SGHTA and CDR2 is FQGNSA in the germline V gene. The CDR3 loop reads CASSSNREETQYF. CDR3 DNA: TGTGCCAGCAGCTCGAACAGGGAGGAGACCCAGTACTTC.